This TCR beta chain appears in the sequencing data of a study of CD8+CD57+ T cells in acquired aplastic anemia. At the level of the study: Sorted CD4+ and CD8+ cells gave a mean 3.2 ug DNA, range about 0.19 to 27.4 ug.

Profiles of TCR beta VDJ and CDR3 were generated from a genomic DNA template. TCRdb processed the reads anew with MiXCR; each CDR3 protein has one entry. The sample holds 180,000 or so distinct CDR3 sequences; 35% to 50% are singletons and the top ten take roughly 3%. Broader study findings: There were roughly 30 CD8+ CDR3 sequences that occurred in both patients and controls. Simpson's diversity of CD8+ cells was not significantly different in patients compared with controls.

This clonotype appeared a few times. The antigen remains undetermined. The CDR3 is 13 residues long. The V and J ends lost 5 bases and 6 bases, in that order; junction bases with no gene match: 6. The V gene's germline CDR1 is LNHDA and CDR2 SQIVND (reference sequence). The chain links TRBV19 to TRBJ2-7; 8 nucleotides align to TRBD1. This receptor was identified in a human donor in good health. The source material was sorted CD4+, CD8+, or CD8+CD57+ T cells (not recorded which) from PBMCs. CDR3 sequence reads: CASSLGQAGEQYF. CDR3 DNA: TGTGCCAGTAGTCTGGGACAGGCAGGCGAGCAGTACTTC.